A selection of T cell receptor beta chains follows, all from one sample in a study of response to subunit inactivated influenza vaccine. TCRdb passed the RT-PCR reads through MiXCR, listing each CDR3 protein once. The sample includes around 480,000 distinct CDR3 sequences, about 10% of them seen just once. Here the sequenced sample was PBMCs from blood, taken 45 days after vaccination. The receptors shown here come from a man in his forties or fifties who received an inactivated influenza vaccine. The CDR3 runs from the conserved cysteine through the conserved F or W. Fields, in order: CDR3 length, clone size, J gene, D gene, V gene, CDR3 protein, CDR3 DNA. D genes are given only for firm matches. Rows give clone size only sometimes, using once, few, many, or a class for an expanded clone.

>13|NA|TRBJ2-7|TRBD1|TRBV20-1
CSALGQGVYEQYF
TGCAGTGCTTTAGGGCAGGGGGTGTACGAGCAGTACTTC
>14|NA|TRBJ2-1|TRBD2|TRBV7-2
CASSLGLAENEQFF
TGTGCCAGCAGCTTAGGACTAGCGGAAAATGAGCAGTTCTTC
>16|few|TRBJ2-7|TRBD2|TRBV20-1
CSARTSGGYPSYEQYF
TGCAGTGCACGGACTAGCGGGGGTTACCCTAGCTACGAGCAGTACTTC
>19|few|TRBJ2-6|TRBD1|TRBV18
CASSTRTDAGGSGANVLTF
TGTGCCAGCTCCACACGGACCGACGCAGGGGGCTCTGGGGCCAACGTCCTGACTTTC
>15|NA|TRBJ2-2|TRBD1|TRBV5-1
CASSLGDRFTGELFF
TGCGCCAGCAGCTTGGGGGACAGGTTTACCGGGGAGCTGTTTTTT
>15|many|TRBJ2-3|TRBD1|TRBV12-3/TRBV12-4
CASSRGTGRTDTQYF
TGTGCCAGCAGCCGCGGGACAGGGAGAACAGATACGCAGTATTTT
>12|many|TRBJ2-5|TRBD2|TRBV29-1
CSVGAGGETQYF
TGCAGCGTTGGAGCGGGGGGGGAGACCCAGTACTTC
>14|NA|TRBJ1-3|NA|TRBV3-1
CASSEDSSGNTIYF
TGTGCCAGCAGCGAGGACAGTTCTGGAAACACCATATATTTT
>13|few|TRBJ1-5|NA|TRBV7-2
CASSLSWNQPQHF
TGTGCCAGCAGCTTAAGTTGGAATCAGCCCCAGCATTTT
>17|few|TRBJ2-3|TRBD1|TRBV7-6
CASLAVPQGAGTDTQYF
TGTGCCAGCTTGGCCGTTCCACAGGGGGCTGGCACAGATACGCAGTATTTT
>15|many|TRBJ1-1|NA|TRBV10-3
CAISGRDVENTEAFF
TGTGCCATCAGTGGCCGGGACGTTGAGAACACTGAAGCTTTCTTT
>13|many|TRBJ1-1|NA|TRBV20-1
CSAVTGINTEAFF
TGCAGTGCCGTCACAGGAATCAACACTGAAGCTTTCTTT
>16|few|TRBJ2-3|NA|TRBV20-1
CSATDNRASSTDTQYF
TGCAGTGCTACCGACAACAGGGCTTCGAGCACAGATACGCAGTATTTT
>13|few|TRBJ2-7|NA|TRBV29-1
CSVRNRAPGEQYF
TGCAGCGTCAGAAACCGGGCCCCAGGCGAGCAGTACTTC